These 21 T cell receptor beta chains were all obtained from the same sample, sequenced in a study of T cell repertoires in cytomegalovirus infection. From the reads, TCRdb called clonotypes with MiXCR, one entry per CDR3 protein. The sample gives fewer than 700,000 distinct CDR3 sequences, approximately 24% of which show up once; around 8% is in the top ten. The sequenced sample was CD8+ T cells from PBMCs. The origin of the receptors is a human donor in good health (CMV status not recorded). Some clones in this sample may be carry-over from other donors' samples.

The chain is built from TRBV19 and TRBJ1-6; D not certain. Trimming took 3 bases from V and 0 from J, leaving 9 bases between them. This CDR3 is built from 16 residues. Looked up from germline, CDR1 is LNHDA and CDR2 is SQIVND (reference sequence). The CDR3 reads CASSIFVDSYNSPLHF. The CDR3, as DNA: TGTGCCAGTAGTATTTTTGTGGACTCCTATAATTCACCCCTCCACTTT.

This clonotype was recorded a few times. V is TRBV5-5 and J is TRBJ1-1; 10 nucleotides align to TRBD1. The germline V gene encodes CDR1 SGHKS and CDR2 YYEKEE (reference sequence). V was pared by 3 bases and J by 3 bases, with 5 bases of the junction left unmatched. This CDR3 contains 15 residues. CDR3 residues: CASSYGDRGYTEAFF. The CDR3 bases are TGTGCCAGCAGCTACGGGGACAGGGGTTACACTGAAGCTTTCTTT.

The V and J genes are TRBV11-2 and TRBJ2-2; 10 bases line up with TRBD2. Looked up from germline, CDR1 is SGHAT and CDR2 is FQNNGV. The ends lost 2 bases at V and 6 bases at J; junction bases unmatched: 9. The CDR3 runs 17 residues. CDR3 sequence (DNA): TGTGCCAGCAGCTTATCGCTAGCGGGAGTATTGGCCGGGGAGCTGTTTTTT. Protein sequence: CASSLSLAGVLAGELFF. Full variable domain (rest looked up from reference TRBV11-2 and TRBJ2-2): EAGVAQSPRYKIIEKRQSVAFWCNPISGHATLYWYQQILGQGPKLLIQFQNNGVVDDSQLPKDRFSAERLKGVDSTLKIQPAKLEDSAVYLCASSLSLAGVLAGELFFGEGSRLTVL.

The CDR3 DNA reads as TGTGCCAGTAGTATAGACCCCCTCCGGGGGGACAATGAGCAGTTCTTC. As protein: CASSIDPLRGDNEQFF. The gene calls are TRBV19 and TRBJ2-1; 7 nucleotides align to TRBD2. The CDR3 sequence is 16 residues long. The germline CDR1 and CDR2 sequences are LNHDA and SQIVND (reference sequence). V trimming: 0 bases; J trimming: 5 bases; junction bases outside the gene matches: 7.

V and J are TRBV5-1 and TRBJ2-1, with D possibly being TRBD2 (5 bases). Germline loops: CDR1 SGHRS, CDR2 YFSETQ. The CDR3 loop spans 14 amino acids. Trimming left V 5 bases short and J 8 bases short, with 17 bases between. CDR3 sequence: CASSIIASVDEQFF. The DNA for the CDR3 is TGCGCCAGCAGTATAATAGCGTCCGTGGATGAGCAGTTCTTC.

The CDR3 here is CSARDLDTNQPQHF. In DNA, the CDR3 is TGCAGTGCTAGAGATCTGGACACTAATCAGCCCCAGCATTTT. The chain is built from TRBV20-1 and TRBJ1-5; a possible D gene is TRBD1 (5 bases). Deletions cut 0 bases from V and 4 bases from J, with 10 bases between. The germline V gene has CDR1 DFQATT and CDR2 SNEGSKA (reference sequence). The CDR3 sequence is 14 residues long.

The chain couples TRBV29-1 to TRBJ2-5; D not resolved. Germline V lookup: CDR1 SQVTM, CDR2 ANQGSEA. Deletions cut 3 bases from V and 5 bases from J, with 10 bases between. The CDR3 contains 12 residues. The CDR3 reads CSVDGDRETQYF. DNA for the CDR3: TGCAGCGTTGACGGAGACCGGGAGACCCAGTACTTC.

This clonotype was seen at least ten times. This chain links TRBV12-3 or TRBV12-4 with TRBJ1-5, with a weak D call TRBD1 (5 bases). The CDR3 sequence is 13 residues long. The V end lost 6 bases, the J end lost 4 bases, and 10 bases lay between the germline ends. CDR3 nucleotide sequence: TGTGCCAGCAGCAGGGTCATGAATCAGCCCCAGCATTTT. Protein product: CASSRVMNQPQHF.

The chain recombines TRBV27 with TRBJ2-1; D might be TRBD1 or TRBD2, each matching 5 bases. The CDR3 has 16 residues. Germline loops: CDR1 MNHEY, CDR2 SMNVEV (reference sequence). The V end lost 2 bases, the J end lost 8 bases, and 19 bases lay between the germline ends. The CDR3 loop reads CASSLNVGRVRDEQFF. The DNA of the CDR3 is TGTGCCAGCAGTTTAAACGTTGGCAGGGTGAGGGATGAGCAGTTCTTC.

In this sample, this clonotype turned up a few times. The chain recombines TRBV6-2 or TRBV6-3 with TRBJ1-6; 8 positions match TRBD1. There are 17 residues in the CDR3. Germline V gene data show CDR1 as MNHEY and CDR2 as SVGEGT. Losses at the gene ends were 4 bases for V and 6 bases for J; bases not matched to a gene: 11. Here the CDR3 DNA reads TGTGCCAGCAGTTCGGGACAGGCCTATGCCTCTAATTCACCCCTCCACTTT. The encoded protein is CASSSGQAYASNSPLHF.

As regards this clonotype: A much larger clone differs by one base, so this may be a read error. This chain connects TRBV28 to TRBJ2-5; D gene unclear. The germline CDR1 and CDR2 sequences are MDHEN and SYDVKM. CDR3 length equals 14 residues. The CDR3 DNA sequence: TGTGCCAACAGTTTATCCCAGTTTCTAGAGACCCAGTACTTC. It specifies CANSLSQFLETQYF.

This clonotype appeared a few times. This rearrangement joins TRBV12-3 or TRBV12-4 to TRBJ2-2; D is perhaps TRBD1 (6 bases). V lost 5 bases, J lost 0 bases, and 13 bases lay in between. The CDR3 has 16 residues. CDR3 in DNA: TGTGCCAGCAGTGATGGGGGCCAGACGAACACCGGGGAGCTGTTTTTT. Amino acid sequence: CASSDGGQTNTGELFF.

This clonotype was found many times. The CDR3 spells CASSSGSLSSYEQYV. As DNA, the CDR3 is TGTGCCAGCAGCTCGGGAAGCCTATCTTCCTACGAGCAGTACGTC. The V and J genes are TRBV7-2 and TRBJ2-7; D is perhaps TRBD2 (5 bases). From germline, CDR1 is SGHTA and CDR2 FQGNSA. V gave up 4 bases and J gave up 1 base, with 14 bases separating them. CDR3 length: 15 residues.

In this sample, this clonotype turned up many times. The chain couples TRBV7-2 to TRBJ1-2, with D maybe TRBD1 (5 bases). This CDR3 has 15 amino acids. Germline V lookup: CDR1 SGHTA, CDR2 FQGNSA. Trimming cost V 1 base and J 3 bases, with 12 bases left between them. CDR3 amino acids: CASSLGRDAHYGYTF. The CDR3 nucleotides are TGTGCCAGCAGCTTAGGTCGGGACGCCCACTATGGCTACACCTTC. Variable domain in full (rest from reference TRBV7-2 and TRBJ1-2): GAGVSQSPSNKVTEKGKDVELRCDPISGHTALYWYRQSLGQGLEFLIYFQGNSAPDKSGLPSDRFSAERTGGSVSTLTIQRTQQEDSAVYLCASSLGRDAHYGYTFGSGTRLTVV.

The genes are TRBV20-1 and TRBJ1-6; D is undetermined. The ends were cut back, 0 bases at V and 4 bases at J, with 7 bases in the middle. This CDR3 region has 14 residues. The germline V gene has CDR1 DFQATT and CDR2 SNEGSKA (reference sequence). This chain's CDR3 is CSAREKWYNSPLHF. CDR3 sequence (DNA): TGCAGTGCTAGAGAAAAGTGGTATAATTCACCCCTCCACTTT.

This clonotype has at least ten counts. The V call is TRBV6-2 or TRBV6-3, the J call TRBJ2-1; 7 bases map to TRBD1. The junction had 6 bases not matched to a gene; V was cut back by 8 bases and J by 2 bases. The CDR3 totals 14 residues. In germline, CDR1 is MNHEY, CDR2 SVGEGT. The CDR3 loop reads CASVGQSPYNEQFF. CDR3 nucleotide sequence: TGTGCCAGCGTGGGACAGTCTCCCTACAATGAGCAGTTCTTC.

J is TRBJ2-3 and V is TRBV3-1; D remains unclear. Trimming left V 5 bases short and J 2 bases short, with 20 bases between. Germline values: CDR1 LGHDT, CDR2 YNNKEL (reference sequence). The CDR3 totals 17 residues. As DNA, the CDR3 is TGTGCCAGCAGCGAGAAAGGTGCTGGGGTCTTCACAGATACGCAGTATTTT. This gives the protein CASSEKGAGVFTDTQYF.

V and J are TRBV6-6 and TRBJ2-1; TRBD1 matches at 7 bases. CDR1 is MNHNY, CDR2 SVGAGI, per germline (reference sequence). The CDR3 sequence is 16 residues long. V gave up 0 bases and J gave up 7 bases; unmatched junction bases: 9. The CDR3 spells CASSYSTGVTSNEQFF. The CDR3 DNA reads as TGTGCCAGCAGTTACTCAACAGGGGTTACAAGTAATGAGCAGTTCTTC.

The J gene is TRBJ2-3, the V gene TRBV6-2 or TRBV6-3; 7 bases map to TRBD2. The junction had 3 bases not matched to a gene; V was cut back by 2 bases and J by 1 base. Germline CDR1 is MNHEY and CDR2 is SVGEGT. This CDR3 region has 15 residues. The CDR3 loop reads CASSYPSGGTDTQYF. In DNA, the CDR3 is TGTGCCAGCAGTTACCCGAGCGGGGGCACAGATACGCAGTATTTT.

The genes are TRBV6-5 and TRBJ1-1; D is unclear. V was pared by 2 bases and J by 6 bases, with 7 bases between. Germline V gives CDR1 MNHEY, CDR2 SVGAGI. The CDR3 consists of 12 residues. The CDR3 bases are TGTGCCAGCAGTTACGCATGGTCTGAAGCTTTCTTT. Its translation is CASSYAWSEAFF.

This clonotype has just a few counts. The chain uses TRBV20-1 and TRBJ2-3; TRBD2 agrees at 7 bases. This CDR3 contains 16 residues. Germline V gene sequence: CDR1 DFQATT, CDR2 SNEGSKA (reference sequence). V lost 6 bases and J lost 1; bases outside the gene matches: 13. CDR3 sequence: CSARNRDYPGTDTQYF. CDR3 in DNA: TGCAGTGCCAGAAATCGGGACTACCCTGGCACAGATACGCAGTATTTT.